The 32 T cell receptor beta chains presented below share a single source sample, sequenced in a study of shared clonotypes between healthy human individuals. Measured with immunoSEQ multiplex PCR; TCRdb has only the in-frame clones, and not every one. The profile covers 1 million to 1.3 million clones, with around 78% appearing a single time and 0.55% to 0.7% taken by the ten largest. Sequencing was done on a sample of memory CD4+ T cells from PBMCs. Noted subset: CD45RA-negative fraction. The receptor source for this set is a man younger than 35 in good health. Some clones in this sample may be carry-over from other donors' samples.

This clone was observed a single time. V usage is TRBV30 and J usage is TRBJ2-7; possible D gene TRBD2, 5 bases. This CDR3 is 12 amino acids long. The V end lost 3 bases, the J end lost 4 bases, and 10 bases lay between the germline ends. CDR1 and CDR2 from the germline V gene are GTSNPN and SVGIG (reference sequence). The CDR3 region is CAWRRVSYEQYF. CDR3 bases: TGTGCCTGGAGGAGGGTATCATACGAGCAGTACTTC.

The chain recombines TRBV2 with TRBJ2-2; D is undetermined. CDR3 length: 16 amino acids. Germline-derived CDR1 and CDR2 are SNHLY and FYNNEI. With 5 bases removed from V and 4 bases from J, the gap between germline ends came to 17 bases. Here the CDR3 reads CASSIAPAPVTGELFF. CDR3 DNA: TGTGCCAGCAGTATTGCCCCGGCCCCCGTCACCGGGGAGCTGTTTTTT.

The J gene is TRBJ1-3, the V gene TRBV25-1; D gene uncertain. Germline CDR1 reads MGHDK; CDR2 reads SYGVNS. V dropped 3 bases and J dropped 1 base, with 10 bases sitting between them. The CDR3 covers 15 residues. The CDR3 region has the DNA TGTGCCAGCAGTGAGGCGGTGGTTTCTGGAAACACCATATATTTT. Encoded protein: CASSEAVVSGNTIYF.

In regard to this clone: A single base is all that separates this from a far larger clone, so a read error is likely. Other DNA sequences of this sample code for an identical CDR3. This sequence joins TRBV7-6 and TRBJ2-7; 10 bases are a match to TRBD2. The CDR3 has 13 amino acids. The germline CDR1 and CDR2 sequences are SGHVS and FNYEAQ. J was trimmed by 4 bases and V by 5 bases; bases with no gene match: 2. The DNA for the CDR3 is TGTGCCAGCAGCCCGACTAGCGGGTACGAGCAGTACTTC. Its translation is CASSPTSGYEQYF.

This chain connects TRBV4-2 to TRBJ2-7; TRBD2 matches at 7 bases. The J segment lost 0 bases and the V segment lost 5 bases, leaving 4 bases of the junction unmatched. The CDR3 runs 14 residues. CDR1 and CDR2 (germline): LGHNA, YNFKEQ. Here the CDR3 reads CASSLSGTSYEQYF. Here the CDR3 DNA reads TGTGCCAGCAGCTTAAGCGGGACCTCCTACGAGCAGTACTTC.

CDR3 DNA: TGTGCCAGCAGCTTAGGAGCAGCTAACACTGAAGCTTTCTTT. Its protein is CASSLGAANTEAFF. The genes are TRBV11-2 and TRBJ1-1; D remains unclear. Trimming shortened V by 1 base and J by 2 bases, and 8 bases separated the two germline ends. Germline CDR1 and CDR2: SGHAT and FQNNGV. The CDR3 contains 14 residues.

The chain combines TRBV7-9 with TRBJ2-7; either TRBD1 or TRBD2 may fit D (5 bases each). V lost 5 bases and J 2 bases, leaving 16 bases between the germline ends. The length of the CDR3 is 15 residues. Germline V gene sequence: CDR1 SEHNR, CDR2 FQNEAQ (reference sequence). The CDR3, as DNA: TGTGCCAGCAGCCGGGGACGGTTAGTTCCCTACGAGCAGTACTTC. Protein product: CASSRGRLVPYEQYF.

V gene TRBV20-1 combines with J gene TRBJ1-1; D not resolved. CDR1 and CDR2 from the germline V gene are DFQATT and SNEGSKA (reference sequence). This CDR3 region has 11 residues. With 3 bases removed from V and 9 bases from J, the gap between germline ends came to 11 bases. The CDR3: CSASEIAQAFF. The CDR3 region has the DNA TGCAGTGCTAGCGAGATTGCCCAAGCTTTCTTT.

This chain links TRBV7-2 with TRBJ2-7; D gene unclear. V gave up 1 base and J gave up 4 bases, with 14 bases separating them. Germline V gene sequence: CDR1 SGHTA, CDR2 FQGNSA. CDR3 size: 15 residues. The CDR3 protein is CASSLVKGLKYEQYF. The CDR3 nucleotides are TGTGCCAGCAGCTTAGTGAAAGGGTTAAAGTACGAGCAGTACTTC. The full variable domain, its missing parts supplied by reference TRBV7-2 and TRBJ2-7, is GAGVSQSPSNKVTEKGKDVELRCDPISGHTALYWYRQSLGQGLEFLIYFQGNSAPDKSGLPSDRFSAERTGGSVSTLTIQRTQQEDSAVYLCASSLVKGLKYEQYFGPGTRLTVT.

The CDR3: CASSQTPSGSGEQFF. Here the CDR3 DNA reads TGCGCCAGCAGTCAGACCCCTAGCGGGAGCGGTGAGCAGTTCTTC. V gene TRBV23-1 combines with J gene TRBJ2-1, with 10 bases fitting TRBD2. TRBV23-1 carries the ORF label, with uncertain function. CDR3 size: 15 residues. V lost 3 bases, J lost 9 bases, and 8 bases stayed unmatched.

This clone was picked up one time. DNA of the CDR3: TGTGCCAGCAGCGTAGGGGGGGACGCAAACTACAATGAGCAGTTCTTC. It yields the protein CASSVGGDANYNEQFF. The chain links TRBV9 to TRBJ2-1; perhaps TRBD2 as D (6 bases). The CDR3 covers 16 residues. V lost 0 bases to trimming and J lost 3 bases, with 13 bases between them. Germline CDR1 reads SGDLS; CDR2 reads YYNGEE.

On this clone itself: The sample has other DNA sequences that encode this CDR3 too. J is TRBJ1-4 and V is TRBV28; D ambiguous. There are 14 residues in the CDR3. Germline loops: CDR1 MDHEN, CDR2 SYDVKM. Trimming stripped 5 bases from V and 0 bases from J, with 7 bases between. Here the CDR3 reads CASSRTATNEKLFF. The CDR3 DNA reads as TGTGCCAGCAGTCGGACGGCAACTAATGAAAAACTGTTTTTT.

This clone occurred once. The chain carries TRBV10-1 and TRBJ2-3, with D unresolved. The CDR3 totals 13 residues. Germline V CDR1 and CDR2: WNHNN, SYGVQD (reference sequence). The V end lost 0 bases, the J end lost 6 bases, and 7 bases lay between the germline ends. The CDR3 is CASSESLGDTQYF. CDR3 DNA sequence: TGCGCCAGCAGTGAGTCGCTAGGGGATACGCAGTATTTT.

Regarding this clone: This likely stems from a read error, as it lies one base from a far larger clone. V usage is TRBV30 and J usage is TRBJ1-1; 9 nucleotides match TRBD1. J lost 7 bases, V lost 1 base, and 4 bases had no gene match. This CDR3 is built from 13 residues. In germline, CDR1 is GTSNPN, CDR2 SVGIG (reference sequence). The chain's CDR3 is CAWSAGQGGEAFF. For the CDR3, the DNA is TGTGCCTGGAGTGCGGGACAGGGAGGTGAAGCTTTCTTT.

This clone was picked up a small number of times. The chain has TRBV5-3 and TRBJ1-2; D might be TRBD1 (6 bases). TRBV5-3 is assigned to the ORF class and has an uncertain function. V dropped 0 bases and J dropped 2 bases, with 11 bases sitting between them. This CDR3 comprises 15 residues. CDR3 amino acids: CARSLARTVNYGYTF. The DNA of the CDR3 is TGTGCCAGAAGCTTGGCTAGGACAGTGAACTATGGCTACACCTTC.

This chain uses TRBV28 with TRBJ1-2; a possible D gene is TRBD1 (5 bases). The V gene's germline CDR1 is MDHEN and CDR2 SYDVKM. The CDR3 spans 12 residues. V was pared by 3 bases and J by 8 bases, with 10 bases between. The CDR3 here is CASSLQGLGYTF. CDR3 in DNA: TGTGCCAGCAGTTTGCAGGGTTTGGGCTACACCTTC.

V and J are TRBV2 and TRBJ2-7; no reliable D call. The germline V gene encodes CDR1 SNHLY and CDR2 FYNNEI. The length of the CDR3 is 11 residues. V was trimmed by 1 base and J by 4 bases, leaving 2 bases between them. CDR3 bases: TGTGCCAGCAGTGAAGAATACGAGCAGTACTTC. It translates to CASSEEYEQYF.

The table lists this clone with a few counts. For the CDR3, the DNA is TGTGCCACCCAGGGGGTTGGTTATGGCTACACCTTC. This gives the protein CATQGVGYGYTF. The V call is TRBV28, the J call TRBJ1-2; 7 nucleotides agree with TRBD1. The germline gives CDR1 MDHEN, CDR2 SYDVKM. CDR3 length: 12 residues. V was pared by 10 bases and J by 5 bases, with 7 bases of the junction left unmatched.

V gene TRBV27 combines with J gene TRBJ2-7; 7 bases map to TRBD2. The CDR3 is 14 residues long. Germline values: CDR1 MNHEY, CDR2 SMNVEV (reference sequence). The V segment lost 7 bases and the J segment 0 bases; nucleotides outside the gene matches: 6. The CDR3 nucleotides are TGTGCCAGCAATCCAGCGGGGAGCTCCTACGAGCAGTACTTC. It is translated as CASNPAGSSYEQYF.

The chain recombines TRBV30 with TRBJ1-1; D call uncertain. The CDR3 has 13 residues. Looked up from germline, CDR1 is GTSNPN and CDR2 is SVGIG (reference sequence). The germline V and J ends were trimmed by 2 bases and 0 bases, with 7 bases remaining between them. The CDR3 spells CAWSREMNTEAFF. The CDR3 nucleotides read TGTGCCTGGAGTCGGGAAATGAACACTGAAGCTTTCTTT. The variable domain in full, completed from reference TRBV30 and TRBJ1-1, reads SQTIHQWPATLVQPVGSPLSLECTVEGTSNPNLYWYRQAAGRGLQLLFYSVGIGQISSEVPQNLSASRPQDRQFILSSKKLLLSDSGFYLCAWSREMNTEAFFGQGTRLTVV.

This chain links TRBV29-1 with TRBJ2-5, with 7 bases matching TRBD1. The CDR3 runs to 14 residues. The junction had 12 bases not matched to a gene; V was cut back by 6 bases and J by 5 bases. Germline V gene data show CDR1 as SQVTM and CDR2 as ANQGSEA. The CDR3 loop is CSVTKQGPGETQYF. The CDR3 bases are TGCAGCGTCACCAAACAGGGGCCAGGGGAGACCCAGTACTTC.

The chain uses TRBV2 and TRBJ1-2; a weak D match, TRBD1 (6 bases). V was cut by 7 bases and J by 0 bases, with 12 bases left in between. CDR1 is SNHLY and CDR2 is FYNNEI in the germline V gene. The CDR3 covers 14 residues. CDR3 bases: TGTGCCAGCACCGGACAGTCCCCTAACTATGGCTACACCTTC. Protein sequence: CASTGQSPNYGYTF.

The genes are TRBV5-1 and TRBJ2-5, with D unclear. The CDR3 is 13 residues long. Per germline, CDR1 SGHRS and CDR2 YFSETQ. Trimming removed 7 bases at V and 1 base at J, with 11 bases between. CDR3 DNA sequence: TGCGCCAGCCGCCAGCCGAGCCAAGAGACCCAGTACTTC. Its protein product is CASRQPSQETQYF.

The gene calls are TRBV4-1 and TRBJ1-2; D is undetermined. Trimming left V 4 bases short and J 4 bases short, with 13 bases between. Germline CDR1 is MGHRA and CDR2 is YSYEKL. CDR3 length: 14 amino acids. For the CDR3, the DNA is TGCGCCAGCAGCCCACCAGTGGGGATCTATGGCTACACCTTC. This gives the protein CASSPPVGIYGYTF.

About this clone: Other DNA sequences from this sample encode an identical CDR3 as well. The chain joins TRBV7-8 to TRBJ1-5; D is undetermined. The CDR3 extends over 13 amino acids. Germline V gene lookup returns CDR1 SGHVS and CDR2 FQNEAQ. V lost 5 bases and J 5 bases, leaving 10 bases between the germline ends. Here the CDR3 reads CASSPNRDQPQHF. CDR3 in DNA: TGTGCCAGCAGCCCTAATCGGGATCAGCCCCAGCATTTT.

The rearrangement uses TRBV4-2 and TRBJ2-3, with 7 bases lining up with TRBD2. The CDR3 runs to 17 residues. V trimming: 1 base; J trimming: 4 bases; junction bases outside the gene matches: 11. The germline CDR1 and CDR2 sequences are LGHNA and YNFKEQ. DNA of the CDR3: TGTGCCAGCAGCCAAGGTTTGGCTAGCGGATATGCAGATACGCAGTATTTT. It yields the protein CASSQGLASGYADTQYF.

Ten or more counts support this clone. The chain employs TRBV7-3 and TRBJ2-2; the match to TRBD2 covers 7 bases. V was pared by 4 bases and J by 5 bases, with 10 bases of the junction left unmatched. Germline CDR1 SGHTA, CDR2 FQGTGA. The CDR3 loop spans 16 amino acids. CDR3 coding DNA: TGTGCCAGCAGCTCCCCCGTGGCGGGAGTGACCGGGGAGCTGTTTTTT. This sequence encodes CASSSPVAGVTGELFF.

The chain couples TRBV7-9 to TRBJ2-3, with D perhaps TRBD2 (5 bases). Per germline, CDR1 SEHNR and CDR2 FQNEAQ (reference sequence). CDR3 length: 16 amino acids. V lost 5 bases to trimming and J lost 0 bases, with 15 bases between them. CDR3 in DNA: TGTGCCAGCAGCCCATTTGGAGCGGCTAGCACAGATACGCAGTATTTT. The encoded protein is CASSPFGAASTDTQYF.

The V and J genes are TRBV29-1 and TRBJ1-6; 10 bases match TRBD1. Germline V lookup: CDR1 SQVTM, CDR2 ANQGSEA. The CDR3 consists of 14 residues. The J segment lost 8 bases and the V segment lost 6 bases, leaving 7 bases of the junction unmatched. DNA of the CDR3: TGCAGCGTGCAGGGACAGGGGAACGATTCACCCCTCCACTTT. This sequence encodes CSVQGQGNDSPLHF.

For the CDR3, the DNA is TGTGCCAGCAGCCGACTTTACACAGATACGCAGTATTTT. It specifies CASSRLYTDTQYF. The rearrangement links TRBV13 to TRBJ2-3; D not certain. V was shortened by 5 bases and J by 2 bases, with 8 bases between the two germline ends. Germline V lookup: CDR1 PRHDT, CDR2 FYEKMQ (reference sequence). This CDR3 is 13 amino acids long.

J is TRBJ1-3 and V is TRBV6-6, with TRBD1 identical over 7 bases. J lost 2 bases, V lost 7 bases, and 8 bases had no gene match. Germline lookup yields CDR1 MNHNY and CDR2 SVGAGI (reference sequence). The CDR3 sequence is 15 residues long. Written as DNA, the CDR3 is TGTGCCAGCACCCACCGGACAGGTCCTGGAAACACCATATATTTT. It encodes CASTHRTGPGNTIYF.

Only one count was recorded for this clone. The genes are TRBV2 and TRBJ1-4; D call uncertain. The length of the CDR3 is 15 residues. Trimming stripped 2 bases from V and 0 bases from J, with 7 bases between. Germline assignment: CDR1 SNHLY and CDR2 FYNNEI. CDR3 in DNA: TGTGCCAGCAGTGAACAGCATGCAACTAATGAAAAACTGTTTTTT. Its translation: CASSEQHATNEKLFF.